These T cell receptor beta chains were read from a single sample in a study of T cells in Graves' hyperthyroidism and ophthalmopathy. In TCRdb, the multiplex PCR reads were re-called with MiXCR into one record per CDR3 protein. The sample contains nearly 250,000 distinct CDR3 sequences, approximately 24% of which appear only once. The source material was blood. These receptors originate from a woman aged 40 to 50 with Graves' ophthalmopathy. Each CDR3 is given without its conserved first and last residue.

CDR3: ASSYGLARRETQY; J: TRBJ2-5; V: TRBV6-5
CDR3: ASSLQSGYEQY; J: TRBJ2-7; V: TRBV5-1
CDR3: ASSISWGNQPQH; J: TRBJ1-5; V: TRBV19
CDR3: SVGLLSEQY; J: TRBJ2-7; V: TRBV29-1
CDR3: ASSLEVLAGVRDTQY; J: TRBJ2-3; V: TRBV11-1
CDR3: ASGSPPETGEWPEAF; J: TRBJ1-1; V: TRBV12-5
CDR3: ASSLPTSGNTGELF; J: TRBJ2-2; V: TRBV28
CDR3: ASSLAGTGGGYT; J: TRBJ1-2; V: TRBV5-1
CDR3: ASSPPTSGLSPYEQY; J: TRBJ2-7; V: TRBV28
CDR3: ASTISGSSYEQY; J: TRBJ2-7; V: TRBV6-1
CDR3: SEGGSN; J: TRBJ2-7; V: TRBV20-1
CDR3: ASKNSGANVLT; J: TRBJ2-6; V: TRBV19
CDR3: SASGGYEPQH; J: TRBJ1-5; V: TRBV20-1
CDR3: ASSYEVRVGGGRTYEQY; J: TRBJ2-7; V: TRBV6-2/TRBV6-3
CDR3: ASSQSLTGGRETQY; J: TRBJ2-5; V: TRBV6-1
CDR3: ASSQDGGRYNEQY; J: TRBJ2-7; V: TRBV3-2
CDR3: ASSLLLGVIATEAF; J: TRBJ1-1; V: TRBV28
CDR3: ASSPTETSYEQY; J: TRBJ2-7; V: TRBV18
CDR3: ASSLTGRYYGYT; J: TRBJ1-2; V: TRBV12-3/TRBV12-4
CDR3: ASSAEEGRPQH; J: TRBJ1-5; V: TRBV6-4
CDR3: ASSYEPDRGSEAF; J: TRBJ1-1; V: TRBV6-2/TRBV6-3
CDR3: ASSLSTYNSPLH; J: TRBJ1-6; V: TRBV12-3/TRBV12-4
CDR3: ASSFRQGEFKNIQY; J: TRBJ2-4; V: TRBV7-2
CDR3: ASSDGDTGELF; J: TRBJ2-2; V: TRBV2
CDR3: ASSQGLIGLAGGDEQY; J: TRBJ2-7; V: TRBV6-2/TRBV6-3
CDR3: ASRPGGYYGYT; J: TRBJ1-2; V: TRBV6-2/TRBV6-3
CDR3: AIREPDRSPEAF; J: TRBJ1-1; V: TRBV10-3
CDR3: ATSDPRGEIEETQH; J: TRBJ2-5; V: TRBV24-1
CDR3: SAPGQGANYGYT; J: TRBJ1-2; V: TRBV20-1
CDR3: ASSSDRDRALSGANVLT; J: TRBJ2-6; V: TRBV27
CDR3: ASSKDRIAKNIQY; J: TRBJ2-4; V: TRBV12-3/TRBV12-4
CDR3: ASSLAGAAPHNQPQH; J: TRBJ1-5; V: TRBV11-1
CDR3: AGSYGWNTEAF; J: TRBJ1-1; V: TRBV2
CDR3: ASSRSGRAGGYT; J: TRBJ1-2; V: TRBV28
CDR3: AWAFTGGTGELF; J: TRBJ2-2; V: TRBV30
CDR3: ASRRGMGYEQY; J: TRBJ2-7; V: TRBV6-5
CDR3: ASSLGRGGEQY; J: TRBJ2-7; V: TRBV7-9
CDR3: ASRYTTFNTNYGYT; J: TRBJ1-2; V: TRBV28
CDR3: ASSKGVRGQPQH; J: TRBJ1-5; V: TRBV28
CDR3: ATRLAGVGYEQY; J: TRBJ2-7; V: TRBV15
CDR3: ASSQPSYGYT; J: TRBJ1-2; V: TRBV3-1
CDR3: ASKPGPAESYEQY; J: TRBJ2-7; V: TRBV6-2/TRBV6-3
CDR3: ASSYEGRATGNTIY; J: TRBJ1-3; V: TRBV6-5
CDR3: ASGQGLYEQY; J: TRBJ2-7; V: TRBV14
CDR3: ASSLGLAGGPGYEQY; J: TRBJ2-7; V: TRBV12-3/TRBV12-4
CDR3: ATSDPGLADFGELF; J: TRBJ2-2; V: TRBV24-1
CDR3: ASSTRSFSNYGYT; J: TRBJ1-2; V: TRBV19
CDR3: ASSLEGLPYEQY; J: TRBJ2-7; V: TRBV5-5
CDR3: SARDPWRGAGELF; J: TRBJ2-2; V: TRBV20-1